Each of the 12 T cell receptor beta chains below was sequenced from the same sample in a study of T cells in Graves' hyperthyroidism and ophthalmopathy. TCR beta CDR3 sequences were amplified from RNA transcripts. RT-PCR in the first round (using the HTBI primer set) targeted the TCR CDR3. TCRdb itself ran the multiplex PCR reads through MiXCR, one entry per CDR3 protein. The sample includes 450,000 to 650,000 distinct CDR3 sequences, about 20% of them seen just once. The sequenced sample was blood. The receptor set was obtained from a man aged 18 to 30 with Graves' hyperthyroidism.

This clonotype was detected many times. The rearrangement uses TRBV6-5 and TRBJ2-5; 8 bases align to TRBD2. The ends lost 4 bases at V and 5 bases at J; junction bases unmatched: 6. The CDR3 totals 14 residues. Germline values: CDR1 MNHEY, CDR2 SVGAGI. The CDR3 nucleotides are TGTGCCAGCAGTTCCGGACGGGGGGGGGAGACCCAGTACTTC. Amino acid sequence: CASSSGRGGETQYF.

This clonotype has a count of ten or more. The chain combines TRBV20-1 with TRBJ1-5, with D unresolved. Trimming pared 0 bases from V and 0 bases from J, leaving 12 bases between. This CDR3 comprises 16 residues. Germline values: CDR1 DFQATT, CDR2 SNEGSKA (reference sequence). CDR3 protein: CSARDARLNSNQPQHF. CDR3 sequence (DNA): TGCAGTGCTAGAGATGCACGTTTGAATAGCAATCAGCCCCAGCATTTT.

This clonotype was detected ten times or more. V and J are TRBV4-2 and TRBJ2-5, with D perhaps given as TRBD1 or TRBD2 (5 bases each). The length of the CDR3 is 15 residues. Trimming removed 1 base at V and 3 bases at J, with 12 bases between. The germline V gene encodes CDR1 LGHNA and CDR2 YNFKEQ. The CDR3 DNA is TGTGCCAGCAGCCAAGGGGAAGGGACGGAAGAGACCCAGTACTTC. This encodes CASSQGEGTEETQYF.

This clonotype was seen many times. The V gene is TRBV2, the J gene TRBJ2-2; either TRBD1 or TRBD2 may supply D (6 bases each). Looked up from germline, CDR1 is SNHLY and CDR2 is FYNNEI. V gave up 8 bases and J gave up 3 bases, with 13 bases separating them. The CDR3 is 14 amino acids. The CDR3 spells CASQLGGDTGELFF. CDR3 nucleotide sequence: TGTGCCAGCCAATTGGGGGGCGACACCGGGGAGCTGTTTTTT.

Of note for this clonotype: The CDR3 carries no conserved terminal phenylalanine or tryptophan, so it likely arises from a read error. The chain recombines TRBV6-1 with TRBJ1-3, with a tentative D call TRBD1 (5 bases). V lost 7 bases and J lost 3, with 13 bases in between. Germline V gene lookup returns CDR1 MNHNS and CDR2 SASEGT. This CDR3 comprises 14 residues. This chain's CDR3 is CASNPGGDGNTIYL. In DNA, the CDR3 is TGTGCCAGCAACCCGGGAGGGGATGGAAACACCATATATCTT.

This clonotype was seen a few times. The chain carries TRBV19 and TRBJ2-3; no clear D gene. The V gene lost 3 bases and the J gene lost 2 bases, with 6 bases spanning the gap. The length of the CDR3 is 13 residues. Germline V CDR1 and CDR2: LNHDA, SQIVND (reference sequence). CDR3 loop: CASSIGNTDTQYF. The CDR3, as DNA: TGTGCCAGTAGTATTGGGAACACAGATACGCAGTATTTT.

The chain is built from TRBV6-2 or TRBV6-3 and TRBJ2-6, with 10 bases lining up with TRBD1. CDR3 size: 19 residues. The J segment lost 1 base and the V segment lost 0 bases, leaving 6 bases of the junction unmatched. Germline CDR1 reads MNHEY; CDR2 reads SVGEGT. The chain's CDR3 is CASSYSAGQGRSGANVLTF. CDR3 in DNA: TGTGCCAGCAGTTACTCGGCGGGACAGGGGAGATCTGGGGCCAACGTCCTGACTTTC.

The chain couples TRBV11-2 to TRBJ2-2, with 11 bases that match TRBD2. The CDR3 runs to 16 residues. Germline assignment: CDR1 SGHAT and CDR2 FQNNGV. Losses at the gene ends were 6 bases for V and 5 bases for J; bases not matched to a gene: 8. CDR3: CASRYPGTSGTGELFF. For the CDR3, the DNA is TGTGCCAGCAGATATCCCGGGACTAGCGGAACCGGGGAGCTGTTTTTT.

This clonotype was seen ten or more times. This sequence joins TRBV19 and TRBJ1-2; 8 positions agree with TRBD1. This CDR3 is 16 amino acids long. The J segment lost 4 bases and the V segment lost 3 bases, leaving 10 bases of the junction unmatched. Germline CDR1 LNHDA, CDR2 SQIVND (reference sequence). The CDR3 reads CASSITGTGLGYGYTF. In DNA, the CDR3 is TGTGCCAGTAGTATTACCGGGACAGGACTTGGCTATGGCTACACCTTC.

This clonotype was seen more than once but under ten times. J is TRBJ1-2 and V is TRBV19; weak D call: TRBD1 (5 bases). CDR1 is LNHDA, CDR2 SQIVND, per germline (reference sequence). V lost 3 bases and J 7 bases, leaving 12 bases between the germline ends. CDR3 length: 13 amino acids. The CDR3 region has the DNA TGTGCCAGTAGTATCGGGGACGGCTGTGGCTACACCTTC. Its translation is CASSIGDGCGYTF.

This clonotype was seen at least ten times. As DNA, the CDR3 is TGTGCCAGTAGTATCAACCCGGCGGCTTCCTACGAGCAGTACTTC. It encodes CASSINPAASYEQYF. The V call is TRBV19, the J call TRBJ2-7, with D uncertain. The CDR3 is 15 amino acids. Germline CDR1 and CDR2: LNHDA and SQIVND (reference sequence). The V end lost 3 bases, the J end lost 1 base, and 13 bases lay between the germline ends. The variable domain in full, with the rest retrieved from reference TRBV19 and TRBJ2-7, is DGGITQSPKYLFRKEGQNVTLSCEQNLNHDAMYWYRQDPGQGLRLIYYSQIVNDFQKGDIAEGYSVSREKKESFPLTVTSAQKNPTAFYLCASSINPAASYEQYFGPGTRLTVT.

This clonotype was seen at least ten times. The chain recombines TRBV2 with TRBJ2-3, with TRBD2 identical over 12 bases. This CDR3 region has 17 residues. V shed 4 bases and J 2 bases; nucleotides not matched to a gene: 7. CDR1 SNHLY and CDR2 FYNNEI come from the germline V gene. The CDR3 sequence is CASSARLAGDFTDTQYF. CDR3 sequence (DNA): TGTGCCAGCAGTGCTAGACTAGCGGGGGACTTCACAGATACGCAGTATTTT.